A single sample gave rise to the 25 T cell receptor beta chains below, sequenced in a study of OX40 agonist ivuxolimab in advanced cancers. TCRdb's table, derived via immunoSEQ multiplex PCR, lists solely in-frame clones and lacks some. Altogether some 110,000 clones are present, 85% to 95% being singletons, with the ten largest covering 0.65% to 0.9%. The input for sequencing was CD4+ or CD8+ T cells sorted from blood, taken in a trial of the OX40 agonist ivuxolimab. The receptor set was obtained from an adult with an advanced solid tumor such as melanoma, head and neck, liver or kidney cancer.

The chain employs TRBV19 and TRBJ1-2, with D perhaps matching TRBD1 (6 bases). The V end lost 7 bases, the J end lost 7 bases, and 22 bases lay between the germline ends. The CDR3 spans 15 residues. CDR1 LNHDA and CDR2 SQIVND come from the germline V gene (reference sequence). In DNA, the CDR3 is TGTGCCAGTAAACTATCCGGGACAACCCCGTCTGGCTACACCTTC. As protein: CASKLSGTTPSGYTF.

The chain uses TRBV10-3 and TRBJ2-5, with 9 bases that match TRBD1. The length of the CDR3 is 15 residues. Germline V lookup: CDR1 ENHRY, CDR2 SYGVKD. V was clipped by 6 bases and J by 11 bases; unmatched bases: 16. The DNA for the CDR3 is TGTGCCATCAGCTTCGGGGACAGGGAGACGAGGGAGCAGTACTTC. Protein product: CAISFGDRETREQYF.

The chain couples TRBV4-1 to TRBJ2-7; no definite D call. Deletions cut 0 bases from V and 0 bases from J, with 6 bases between. CDR1 and CDR2 (germline): MGHRA, YSYEKL. CDR3 size: 14 residues. CDR3: CASSQDPSSYEQYF. In DNA, the CDR3 is TGCGCCAGCAGCCAAGATCCTAGCTCCTACGAGCAGTACTTC.

This chain joins TRBV19 and TRBJ1-1; 9 nucleotides line up with TRBD1. Germline assignment: CDR1 LNHDA and CDR2 SQIVND (reference sequence). With V trimmed by 6 bases and J by 5 bases, 10 bases remained unmatched. The CDR3 length is 15 residues. This CDR3 is CASRVPTGTGTEAFF. The CDR3 bases are TGTGCCAGTAGGGTTCCTACCGGGACAGGGACTGAAGCTTTCTTT.

V is TRBV2 and J is TRBJ1-1; D ambiguous. Germline CDR1 is SNHLY and CDR2 is FYNNEI. The CDR3 is 17 amino acids. Trimming pared 1 base from V and 3 bases from J, leaving 18 bases between. Here the CDR3 reads CASSEGPRFLRDTEAFF. In nucleotides, the CDR3 is TGTGCCAGCAGTGAAGGGCCCAGGTTCCTCAGAGACACTGAAGCTTTCTTT.

The chain's CDR3 is CASSSPQGGNQPQHF. The CDR3 DNA sequence: TGTGCCAGCAGTTCGCCGCAGGGAGGCAATCAGCCCCAGCATTTT. The chain employs TRBV28 and TRBJ1-5, with D maybe TRBD1 (5 bases). The CDR3 runs to 15 residues. V lost 4 bases and J lost 2, with 12 bases in between. Per germline, CDR1 MDHEN and CDR2 SYDVKM.

In its sample, this clone was seen a few times. CDR3 residues: CASSEGSHTIYF. The CDR3 region has the DNA TGTGCCAGCAGTGAAGGGAGTCATACCATATATTTT. The chain links TRBV2 to TRBJ1-3; D uncertain. Germline V gene data show CDR1 as SNHLY and CDR2 as FYNNEI. CDR3 length: 12 amino acids. Trimming cost V 1 base and J 10 bases, with 8 bases left between them.

The CDR3: CASSYPDLPTGNTIYF. In nucleotides, the CDR3 is TGTGCCAGCAGTTACCCGGATCTACCCACTGGAAACACCATATATTTT. The gene calls are TRBV6-6 and TRBJ1-3; D is unclear. Trimming stripped 2 bases from V and 2 bases from J, with 13 bases between. Germline values: CDR1 MNHNY, CDR2 SVGAGI (reference sequence). This CDR3 has 16 residues.

The rearrangement joins TRBV7-9 to TRBJ1-1; D is undetermined. V lost 5 bases to trimming and J lost 1 base, with 8 bases between them. The CDR3 is 13 residues long. Germline V gene sequence: CDR1 SEHNR, CDR2 FQNEAQ (reference sequence). Here the CDR3 reads CASSRPANTEAFF. CDR3 nucleotide sequence: TGTGCCAGCAGCCGACCGGCGAACACTGAAGCTTTCTTT.

The chain carries TRBV19 and TRBJ2-5; 7 bases are shared with TRBD1. The assigned J gene may be wrong: the sequence end matches TRBJ2-7 better. Germline-derived CDR1 and CDR2 are LNHDA and SQIVND (reference sequence). The CDR3 has 15 residues. The CDR3 DNA sequence: TGTGCCAGTAGTATAGATCGTCAGGGGGCCTACGAGCAGTACTTC. Its translation: CASSIDRQGAYEQYF.

J is TRBJ2-7 and V is TRBV7-9; unclear D gene. Looked up from germline, CDR1 is SEHNR and CDR2 is FQNEAQ (reference sequence). CDR3 length: 14 residues. V lost 2 bases, J lost 1 base, and 9 bases lay in between. The CDR3 bases are TGTGCCAGCAGCTTACAACGGATGTCCTACGAGCAGTACTTC. This gives the protein CASSLQRMSYEQYF.

The chain combines TRBV28 with TRBJ1-2; a possible D gene is TRBD1 (5 bases). Per germline, CDR1 MDHEN and CDR2 SYDVKM. This CDR3 spans 13 amino acids. The V and J ends lost 6 bases and 0 bases respectively, with 8 bases between them. Here the CDR3 reads CASRRGSNYGYTF. CDR3 coding DNA: TGTGCCAGCAGGCGGGGCTCTAACTATGGCTACACCTTC.

The chain carries TRBV7-9 and TRBJ2-2; 10 positions agree with TRBD1. Per germline, CDR1 SEHNR and CDR2 FQNEAQ (reference sequence). The CDR3 has 16 amino acids. With V trimmed by 4 bases and J by 6 bases, 8 bases remained unmatched. For the CDR3, the DNA is TGTGCCAGCAGCTCGACAGGGGGCTTAGACGCCGGGGAGCTGTTTTTT. It specifies CASSSTGGLDAGELFF.

The chain recombines TRBV6-6 with TRBJ2-7; 8 positions match TRBD2. Per the germline V gene, CDR1 is MNHNY and CDR2 is SVGAGI (reference sequence). The CDR3 consists of 15 residues. Trimming cost V 6 bases and J 4 bases; bases outside gene matches: 11. The CDR3, as DNA: TGTGCCAGCAGCCTACACGTAAGCGGGAGATACGAGCAGTACTTC. Protein: CASSLHVSGRYEQYF.

This clone came up once. V gene TRBV11-3 combines with J gene TRBJ1-1; TRBD1 agrees at 7 bases. J was trimmed by 0 bases and V by 4 bases; bases with no gene match: 2. This CDR3 has 14 residues. Germline CDR1 is SGHNT and CDR2 is YENEEA. Here the CDR3 DNA reads TGTGCCAGCAGCTCGGGACAGATGAACACTGAAGCTTTCTTT. This encodes CASSSGQMNTEAFF.

This clone occurred once. The chain joins TRBV5-1 to TRBJ2-7; the D call may be TRBD1 or TRBD2 (5 bases each). Germline CDR1 and CDR2: SGHRS and YFSETQ. V gave up 4 bases and J gave up 1 base, with 9 bases separating them. The CDR3 consists of 13 residues. CDR3 sequence: CASSGDGSYEQYF. In DNA, the CDR3 is TGCGCCAGCAGCGGGGACGGATCCTACGAGCAGTACTTC.

This clone was seen only once. The V call is TRBV21-1, the J call TRBJ2-7; TRBD1, the table's D call, was not compared with the DNA. TRBV21-1 is listed as a pseudogene. This CDR3 comprises 15 residues. CDR3 region: CASSKGTLTTYEQYF. In DNA, the CDR3 is TGTGCCAGCAGCAAGGGGACACTAACAACCTACGAGCAGTACTTC.

This rearrangement joins TRBV7-9 to TRBJ1-4, with D possibly TRBD1 on 5 matching bases. V lost 7 bases and J 1 base, leaving 22 bases between the germline ends. The CDR3 loop spans 18 amino acids. Germline values: CDR1 SEHNR, CDR2 FQNEAQ (reference sequence). Here the CDR3 reads CASTSKSISGGTNEKLFF. The CDR3 nucleotides are TGTGCCAGCACCTCCAAGAGCATCTCGGGGGGAACTAATGAAAAACTGTTTTTT.

Regarding this clone: Distinct nucleotide sequences in the sample also encode this CDR3. The V call is TRBV5-1, the J call TRBJ1-1; the D is unclear. V was shortened by 0 bases and J by 3 bases, with 9 bases between the two germline ends. CDR1 SGHRS and CDR2 YFSETQ come from the germline V gene. The CDR3 is 14 residues long. The CDR3 region is CASSLVGGDTEAFF. Written as DNA, the CDR3 is TGCGCCAGCAGCTTGGTCGGCGGGGACACTGAAGCTTTCTTT.

This rearrangement joins TRBV2 to TRBJ2-5, with TRBD2 matching 9 bases. The J call is in doubt because the DNA end fits TRBJ2-7 better. Germline V gene lookup returns CDR1 SNHLY and CDR2 FYNNEI. The CDR3 consists of 16 residues. The CDR3 spells CASSEASGTLIHEQYF. DNA for the CDR3: TGTGCCAGCAGTGAGGCTAGCGGGACACTCATTCACGAGCAGTACTTC.

This chain uses TRBV7-6 with TRBJ1-1; possibly TRBD1 for D (5 bases). CDR1 and CDR2 (germline): SGHVS, FNYEAQ. Trimming shortened V by 5 bases and J by 0 bases, and 10 bases separated the two germline ends. The CDR3 contains 14 residues. The CDR3 DNA sequence: TGTGCCAGCAGCCGACAGTTTATGAACACTGAAGCTTTCTTT. Amino acid sequence: CASSRQFMNTEAFF.

This chain links TRBV7-2 with TRBJ2-5; D remains ambiguous. The V end lost 1 base, the J end lost 6 bases, and 12 bases lay between the germline ends. This CDR3 is built from 14 residues. Germline CDR1 SGHTA, CDR2 FQGNSA. The CDR3 sequence: CASSLDRTVKTQYF. In nucleotides, the CDR3 is TGTGCCAGCAGCTTAGATCGGACGGTAAAGACCCAGTACTTC.

This rearrangement joins TRBV19 to TRBJ1-1; no definite D call. Between the trimmed V and J ends, which lost 3 bases and 4 bases, there was a span of 12 bases. From germline, CDR1 is LNHDA and CDR2 SQIVND (reference sequence). The CDR3 is 14 residues long. The CDR3: CASSMLGSGTEAFF. Written as DNA, the CDR3 is TGTGCCAGTAGTATGCTTGGGAGCGGCACTGAAGCTTTCTTT.

The genes are TRBV28 and TRBJ1-2, with 7 bases matching TRBD1. Unmatched junction bases numbered 10, after V lost 4 bases and J lost 5 bases. The CDR3 spans 15 residues. From germline, CDR1 is MDHEN and CDR2 SYDVKM. CDR3 region: CASSSGGTQIYGYTF. CDR3 DNA: TGTGCCAGCAGTTCAGGGGGAACGCAAATATATGGCTACACCTTC.

This clone was picked up one time. This chain joins TRBV19 and TRBJ2-3, with no clear D. V was clipped by 3 bases and J by 3 bases, with 4 bases between them. Germline assignment: CDR1 LNHDA and CDR2 SQIVND (reference sequence). The CDR3 is 12 residues long. CDR3 protein: CASSISTDTQYF. The CDR3 DNA follows: TGTGCCAGTAGTATCTCTACAGATACGCAGTATTTT.